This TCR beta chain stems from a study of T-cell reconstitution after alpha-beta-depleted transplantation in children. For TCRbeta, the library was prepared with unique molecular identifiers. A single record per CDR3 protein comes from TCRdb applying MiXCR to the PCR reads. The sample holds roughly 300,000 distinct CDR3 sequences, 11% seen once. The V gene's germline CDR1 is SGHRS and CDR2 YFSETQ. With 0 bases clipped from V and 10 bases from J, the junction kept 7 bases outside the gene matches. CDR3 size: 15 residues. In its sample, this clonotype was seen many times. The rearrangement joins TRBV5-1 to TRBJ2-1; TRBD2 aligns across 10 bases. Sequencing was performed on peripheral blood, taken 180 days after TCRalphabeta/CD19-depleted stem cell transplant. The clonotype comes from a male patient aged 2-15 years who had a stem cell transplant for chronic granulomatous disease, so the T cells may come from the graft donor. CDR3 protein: CASSLVAGGSGEQFF. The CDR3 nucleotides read TGCGCCAGCAGCTTGGTAGCGGGAGGTTCCGGGGAGCAGTTCTTC.